The rows below give T cell receptor beta chains drawn from one sample of a study of synovial regulatory T cells in juvenile arthritis. Generated by immunoSEQ multiplex PCR, the TCRdb table keeps only in-frame clones and is missing some. This sample carries about 10,000 clones, with roughly 0.99% going to the ten biggest clones. The sequenced sample was Treg cells from blood. The receptors derive from a donor aged 2-35 years with juvenile idiopathic arthritis. The CDR3 runs from the conserved cysteine through the conserved F or W.

>TRBV10-3|TRBJ2-1
CAISEWGEAYNEQFF
>TRBV6-5|TRBJ2-7
CASSYSKGYEQYF
>TRBV6-1|TRBJ2-1
CASSLGVPEQFF
>TRBV7-9|TRBJ2-7
CASSFPIGEQYF
>TRBV7-9|TRBJ1-6
CASSLEVLGKGHSPLHF
>TRBV6-1|TRBJ2-7
CASSEAGGPYEQYF
>TRBV19|TRBJ1-4
CASSPPWEDEKLFF
>TRBV4-3|TRBJ2-7
CASSQDLRAEQYF
>TRBV4-3|TRBJ2-5
CASSQEAGGLLQETQYF
>TRBV28|TRBJ2-6
CASSIYVVSGANVLTF
>TRBV6-6|TRBJ1-1
CASRGLGRGGTEAFF
>TRBV6-5|TRBJ2-7
CASRSKDYEQYF
>TRBV7-9|TRBJ2-2
CASSPPRWSTGELFF
>TRBV6-5|TRBJ1-3
CASSYSESSGNTIYF
>TRBV6-4|TRBJ1-5
CASSDSRILQGGNQPQHF
>TRBV19|TRBJ1-5
CASSTGGQGSQPQHF
>TRBV6-6|TRBJ2-7
CASSYPGDYEQYF
>TRBV4-2|TRBJ2-1
CASSQEMVGGTTYNEQFF
>TRBV29-1|TRBJ1-1
CSAKGSLNTEAFF
>TRBV5-1|TRBJ1-6
CASSGGRNSPLHF
>TRBV19|TRBJ2-3
CASSSPRGTDTQYF
>TRBV18|TRBJ2-3
CASSLGGLSTDTQYF
>TRBV6-5|TRBJ1-1
CASRENTEAFF
>TRBV19|TRBJ2-7
CASSEGVDRPYEQYF
>TRBV7-9|TRBJ2-7
CASSRDTLIHEQYF
>TRBV4-3|TRBJ1-2
CASSQDKPGGAYGYTF
>TRBV28|TRBJ2-3
CASSPSGTSGNQYF
>TRBV12-5|TRBJ1-2
CASAPGLGYGYTF
>TRBV18|TRBJ1-1
CASSPLRGRVNTEAFF